A selection of T cell receptor beta chains follows, all from one sample in a study of cytomegalovirus exposure and HLA in healthy donors. TCRdb's copy holds only in-frame clones and misses some; the assay was immunoSEQ multiplex PCR. The sample lists tens of thousands of clones; roughly three quarters were seen once. The sequenced material came from PBMCs. The receptors stem from a woman between 45 and 65 years old in good health and CMV-seropositive. The CDR3 runs from the conserved cysteine through the conserved F or W. The order of the fields is clone size, V gene, D gene, J gene, CDR3 protein, CDR3 DNA. The D gene is left open where the match is weak. The size entry is marked missing in some rows and otherwise reads once, few, many or a size class.

NA	TRBV5-4	TRBD2	TRBJ2-5	CASTRDYPTETQYF	TGTGCCAGCACCAGGGACTACCCGACGGAGACCCAGTACTTC
NA	TRBV6-6	NA	TRBJ1-4	CASSYETGRGYEKLFF	TGTGCCAGCAGTTACGAAACAGGGAGAGGGTATGAAAAACTGTTTTTT
NA	TRBV30	NA	TRBJ1-2	CAWKVRGTVNYGYTF	TGTGCCTGGAAAGTTAGGGGAACGGTAAACTATGGCTACACCTTC
NA	TRBV6-1	NA	TRBJ1-4	CASSEEGYVGEKLFF	TGTGCCAGCAGTGAGGAGGGATACGTGGGTGAAAAACTGTTTTTT
NA	TRBV12-5	NA	TRBJ1-2	CASGLWAANYGYTF	TGTGCTAGTGGTTTGTGGGCAGCCAATTATGGCTACACCTTC
NA	TRBV5-1	TRBD2	TRBJ2-3	CASSLLAGRTDTQYF	TGCGCCAGCAGCTTACTAGCGGGGCGTACAGATACGCAGTATTTT
NA	TRBV5-6	NA	TRBJ1-2	CASSLSRLEGYTF	TGTGCCAGCAGCTTGAGCCGCCTCGAGGGCTACACCTTC
NA	TRBV29-1	NA	TRBJ1-2	CSVPRRGAGVGYGYTF	TGCAGCGTCCCGAGGAGGGGTGCTGGGGTTGGCTATGGCTACACCTTC
once	TRBV5-6	NA	TRBJ2-3	CASSLALYSRTDTRYF	TGTGCCAGCAGCTTGGCTCTATATTCCCGCACAGATACGCGGTATTTT
NA	TRBV5-1	NA	TRBJ2-1	CASSFLGQNNEQFF	TGCGCCAGCAGCTTTCTCGGACAGAACAATGAGCAGTTCTTC
NA	TRBV10-2	NA	TRBJ1-6	CASSERTGSSYNSPLHF	TGCGCCAGCAGTGAGAGGACGGGGAGCTCCTATAATTCACCCCTCCACTTT
few	TRBV29-1	TRBD2	TRBJ2-3	CSVVPRAGADTQYF	TGCAGCGTTGTCCCTCGAGCGGGAGCCGATACGCAGTATTTT
NA	TRBV10-3	TRBD2	TRBJ2-2	CAISETSANTGELFF	TGTGCCATCAGTGAGACTAGCGCGAACACCGGGGAGCTGTTTTTT
NA	TRBV11-2	NA	TRBJ1-6	CASSAYRQRYSPLHF	TGTGCCAGCTCAGCTTACAGACAGCGTTATTCACCCCTCCACTTT
NA	TRBV6-6	TRBD1	TRBJ1-2	CASSYYRGQDGYTF	TGTGCCAGCAGTTATTACAGGGGGCAGGATGGCTACACCTTC
NA	TRBV19	NA	TRBJ2-1	CASSENPGPVYNEQFF	TGTGCCAGTAGCGAAAATCCGGGTCCTGTATACAATGAGCAGTTCTTC
NA	TRBV5-6	NA	TRBJ2-1	CASSLARLALNEQFF	TGTGCCAGCAGCTTGGCCCGGCTAGCGTTGAATGAGCAGTTCTTC
NA	TRBV6-1	TRBD2	TRBJ2-3	CASSGGSSGLAGDRTDTQYF	TGTGCCAGCAGTGGAGGGTCCTCCGGACTAGCGGGAGATCGAACAGATACGCAGTATTTT
few	TRBV6-1	NA	TRBJ1-4	CASSRSGVLNEKLFF	TGTGCCAGCAGTCGCTCCGGAGTCCTGAATGAAAAACTGTTTTTT
NA	TRBV21-1	NA	TRBJ2-2	CASSTRTENTGELFF	TGTGCCAGCAGCACCAGGACAGAGAACACCGGGGAGCTGTTTTTT
NA	TRBV19	TRBD1	TRBJ1-2	CASSIQGGSYGYTF	TGTGCCAGTAGTATCCAGGGGGGCAGCTATGGCTACACCTTC
NA	TRBV13	NA	TRBJ1-2	CATGTLRDYTF	TGTGCCACCGGGACGTTGCGGGATTACACCTTC
few	TRBV18	NA	TRBJ1-1	CASSPQGSQGTEAFF	TGTGCCAGCTCACCACAGGGCAGCCAGGGGACTGAAGCTTTCTTT
NA	TRBV27	NA	TRBJ1-2	CASSGQTHGYTF	TGTGCCAGCAGTGGGCAGACCCATGGCTACACCTTC
NA	TRBV6-5	NA	TRBJ2-1	CASSIANFYNEQFF	TGTGCCAGCAGTATAGCGAATTTCTACAATGAGCAGTTCTTC
NA	TRBV9	TRBD2	TRBJ2-7	CASSVGGSGAYEQYF	TGTGCCAGCAGCGTAGGCGGTAGCGGGGCCTACGAGCAGTACTTC
NA	TRBV25-1	NA	TRBJ2-1	CASSFQGTNNEQFF	TGTGCCAGCAGTTTCCAGGGGACTAACAATGAGCAGTTCTTC
NA	TRBV7-9	TRBD2	TRBJ2-1	CASSLRLAGDDNEQFF	TGTGCCAGCAGCTTAAGACTAGCGGGAGACGACAATGAGCAGTTCTTC
NA	TRBV18	NA	TRBJ1-1	CASSPQGGTEAFF	TGTGCCAGCTCACCCCAGGGAGGGACTGAAGCTTTCTTT
NA	TRBV7-2	TRBD2	TRBJ2-7	CASSLVGSSGVTSYEQYF	TGTGCCAGCAGCTTAGTTGGGTCTAGCGGGGTTACCTCCTACGAGCAGTACTTC
NA	TRBV11-2	NA	TRBJ2-1	CASSLETDYEQFF	TGTGCCAGCAGCTTAGAAACCGACTATGAGCAGTTCTTC
once	TRBV9	NA	TRBJ1-3	CASNAGDSGNTIYF	TGTGCCAGCAACGCAGGGGACTCTGGAAACACCATATATTTT
NA	TRBV11-2	NA	TRBJ2-1	CASSPNFIGEQFF	TGTGCCAGCAGCCCCAATTTCATCGGTGAGCAGTTCTTC
few	TRBV6-1	NA	TRBJ1-5	CASSEWRGRGNQPQHF	TGTGCCAGCAGTGAATGGAGGGGTAGGGGCAATCAGCCCCAGCATTTT
NA	TRBV7-8	NA	TRBJ1-2	CASSLARQSYGYTF	TGTGCCAGCAGCTTAGCGCGGCAGAGCTATGGCTACACCTTC
NA	TRBV19	NA	TRBJ1-1	CAAMGQRNTEAFF	TGTGCCGCCATGGGGCAGAGGAACACTGAAGCTTTCTTT
few	TRBV10-3	NA	TRBJ1-4	CAISAKERATNEKLFF	TGTGCCATCAGTGCCAAGGAGCGAGCAACTAATGAAAAACTGTTTTTT
NA	TRBV13	TRBD1	TRBJ2-1	CASVYSRDSLFNEQFF	TGTGCCAGCGTCTATTCGAGGGACAGCCTTTTCAATGAGCAGTTCTTC
NA	TRBV6-6	NA	TRBJ2-1	CASSYLASVVGNEQFF	TGTGCCAGCAGTTACCTGGCTAGCGTGGTCGGAAATGAGCAGTTCTTC
NA	TRBV7-2	NA	TRBJ1-1	CASSLDVGAPEAFF	TGTGCCAGCAGCTTAGACGTGGGGGCCCCTGAAGCTTTCTTT
NA	TRBV7-9	TRBD1	TRBJ1-5	CASSLGTGRVDQPQHF	TGTGCCAGCAGCTTAGGGACAGGGCGAGTAGATCAGCCCCAGCATTTT
NA	TRBV6-1	NA	TRBJ2-2	CASRSAVSRTGELFF	TGTGCCAGCAGAAGTGCGGTCAGCCGCACCGGGGAGCTGTTTTTT
few	TRBV4-2	TRBD1	TRBJ1-2	CASSLGQGLEGYTF	TGTGCCAGCAGCCTCGGACAGGGTCTTGAGGGCTACACCTTC
NA	TRBV4-2	TRBD1	TRBJ1-1	CASSRNADRVSEAFF	TGTGCCAGCAGCCGAAACGCGGACAGGGTATCGGAAGCTTTCTTT
NA	TRBV5-1	TRBD2	TRBJ2-5	CASSRGGSQETQYF	TGCGCCAGCAGCCGCGGGGGGTCTCAAGAGACCCAGTACTTC
NA	TRBV6-5	TRBD2	TRBJ2-3	CASSYNGGAEDTQYF	TGTGCCAGCAGTTACAACGGGGGGGCCGAAGATACGCAGTATTTT
few	TRBV6-5	NA	TRBJ1-6	CASSYSRTALNSPLHF	TGTGCCAGCAGTTACTCCCGGACAGCTCTGAATTCACCCCTCCACTTT
NA	TRBV5-1	NA	TRBJ1-6	CASKSGERSPLHF	TGCGCCAGCAAATCAGGGGAAAGGTCACCCCTCCACTTT
NA	TRBV6-5	TRBD1	TRBJ2-6	CASSLQGAGGANVLTF	TGTGCCAGCAGTTTACAGGGGGCGGGTGGGGCCAACGTCCTGACTTTC
NA	TRBV25-1	TRBD1	TRBJ1-1	CASSKADRDAEAFF	TGTGCCAGCAGTAAGGCGGACAGGGACGCTGAAGCTTTCTTT
NA	TRBV18	NA	TRBJ2-7	CASSRNRDSGYEQYF	TGTGCCAGCTCAAGAAACAGGGATTCTGGCTACGAGCAGTACTTC